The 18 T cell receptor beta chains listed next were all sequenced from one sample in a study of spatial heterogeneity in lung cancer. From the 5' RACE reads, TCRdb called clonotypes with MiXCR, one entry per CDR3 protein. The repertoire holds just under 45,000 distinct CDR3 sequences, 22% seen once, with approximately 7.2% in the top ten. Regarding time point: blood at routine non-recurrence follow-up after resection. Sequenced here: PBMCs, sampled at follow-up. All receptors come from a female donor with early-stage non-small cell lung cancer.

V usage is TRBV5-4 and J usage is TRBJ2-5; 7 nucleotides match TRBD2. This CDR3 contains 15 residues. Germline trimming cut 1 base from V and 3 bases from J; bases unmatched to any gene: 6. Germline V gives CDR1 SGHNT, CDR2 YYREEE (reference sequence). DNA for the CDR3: TGTGCCAGCAGCTTGCCGGGAGGTGGGGAAGAGACCCAGTACTTC. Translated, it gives CASSLPGGGEETQYF.

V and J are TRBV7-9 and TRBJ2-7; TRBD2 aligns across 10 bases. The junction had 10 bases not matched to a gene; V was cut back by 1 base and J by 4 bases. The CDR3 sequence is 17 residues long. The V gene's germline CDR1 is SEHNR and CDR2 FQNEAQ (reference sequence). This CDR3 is CASSLVSNLAGVYEQYF. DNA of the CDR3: TGTGCCAGCAGCTTAGTATCGAACCTAGCGGGAGTTTACGAGCAGTACTTC.

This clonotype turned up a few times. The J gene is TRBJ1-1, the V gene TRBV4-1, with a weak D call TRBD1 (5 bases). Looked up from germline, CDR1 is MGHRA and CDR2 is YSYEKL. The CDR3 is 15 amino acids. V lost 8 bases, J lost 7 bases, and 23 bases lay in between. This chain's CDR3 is CASGLRSGAYVEAFF. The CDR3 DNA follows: TGCGCCAGCGGATTGCGAAGCGGGGCCTATGTTGAAGCTTTCTTT.

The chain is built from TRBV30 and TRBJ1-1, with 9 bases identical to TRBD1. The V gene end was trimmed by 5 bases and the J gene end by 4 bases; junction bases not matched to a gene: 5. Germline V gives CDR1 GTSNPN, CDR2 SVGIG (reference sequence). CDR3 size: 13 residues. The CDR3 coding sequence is TGTGCCTGGGTGGACAGGGGTGCCACTGAAGCTTTCTTT. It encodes CAWVDRGATEAFF.

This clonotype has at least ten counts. CDR3 loop: CSARFLIGDHQPQHF. In DNA form, the CDR3 reads TGCAGTGCTAGATTCTTGATAGGGGACCATCAGCCCCAGCATTTT. The chain couples TRBV20-1 to TRBJ1-5; TRBD1 is a possible D gene (5 bases). V was pared by 2 bases and J by 5 bases, with 16 bases between. Germline CDR1 reads DFQATT; CDR2 reads SNEGSKA (reference sequence). CDR3 length: 15 amino acids.

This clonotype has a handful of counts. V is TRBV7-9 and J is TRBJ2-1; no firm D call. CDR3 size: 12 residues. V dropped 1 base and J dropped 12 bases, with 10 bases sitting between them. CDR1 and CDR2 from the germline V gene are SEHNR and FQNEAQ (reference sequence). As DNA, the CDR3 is TGTGCCAGCAGCTTAGAGGTATACGGGCAGTTCTTC. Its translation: CASSLEVYGQFF.

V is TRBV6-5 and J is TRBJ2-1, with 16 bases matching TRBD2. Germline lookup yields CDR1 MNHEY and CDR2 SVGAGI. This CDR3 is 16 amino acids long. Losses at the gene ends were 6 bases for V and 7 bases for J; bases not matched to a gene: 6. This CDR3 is CASRISGLAGGNEQFF. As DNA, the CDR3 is TGTGCCAGCAGGATCTCGGGACTAGCGGGGGGGAATGAGCAGTTCTTC.

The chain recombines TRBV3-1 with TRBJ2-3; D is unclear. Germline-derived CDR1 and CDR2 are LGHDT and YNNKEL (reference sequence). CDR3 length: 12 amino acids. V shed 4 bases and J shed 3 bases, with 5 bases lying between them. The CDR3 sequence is CASSLVTDTQYF. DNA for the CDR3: TGTGCCAGCAGCCTTGTAACAGATACGCAGTATTTT.

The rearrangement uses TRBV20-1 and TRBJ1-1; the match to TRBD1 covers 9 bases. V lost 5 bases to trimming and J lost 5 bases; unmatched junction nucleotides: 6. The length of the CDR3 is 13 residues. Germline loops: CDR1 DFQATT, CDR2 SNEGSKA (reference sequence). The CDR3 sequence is CSAWGQGGTEAFF. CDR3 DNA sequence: TGCAGTGCTTGGGGACAGGGAGGAACTGAAGCTTTCTTT.

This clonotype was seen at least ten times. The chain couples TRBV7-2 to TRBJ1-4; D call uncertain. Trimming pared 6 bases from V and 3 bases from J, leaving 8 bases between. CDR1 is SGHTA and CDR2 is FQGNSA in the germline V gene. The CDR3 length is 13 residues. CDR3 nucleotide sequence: TGTGCCAGCAGTTATAAGGCTAATGAAAAACTGTTTTTT. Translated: CASSYKANEKLFF.

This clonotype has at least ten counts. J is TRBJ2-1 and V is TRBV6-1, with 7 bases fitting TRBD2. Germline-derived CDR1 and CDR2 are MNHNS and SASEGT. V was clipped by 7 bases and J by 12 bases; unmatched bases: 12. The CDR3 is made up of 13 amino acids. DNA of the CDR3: TGTGCCAGCAACAAACCACGGGAGGTGCCGCAGTTCTTC. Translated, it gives CASNKPREVPQFF.

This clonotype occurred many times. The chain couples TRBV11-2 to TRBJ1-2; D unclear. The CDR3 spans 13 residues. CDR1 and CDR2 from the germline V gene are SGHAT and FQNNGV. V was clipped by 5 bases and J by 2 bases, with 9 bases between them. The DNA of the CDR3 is TGTGCCAGCAGCGGGGTCCTAAACTATGGCTACACCTTC. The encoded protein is CASSGVLNYGYTF. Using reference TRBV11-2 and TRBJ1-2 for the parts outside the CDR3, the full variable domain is EAGVAQSPRYKIIEKRQSVAFWCNPISGHATLYWYQQILGQGPKLLIQFQNNGVVDDSQLPKDRFSAERLKGVDSTLKIQPAKLEDSAVYLCASSGVLNYGYTFGSGTRLTVV.

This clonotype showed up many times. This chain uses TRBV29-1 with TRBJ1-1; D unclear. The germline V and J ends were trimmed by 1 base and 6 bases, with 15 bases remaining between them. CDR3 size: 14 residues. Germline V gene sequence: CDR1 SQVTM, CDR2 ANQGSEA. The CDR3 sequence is CSVEGYAVSPEAFF. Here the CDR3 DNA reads TGCAGCGTTGAAGGGTACGCAGTCTCCCCTGAAGCTTTCTTT.

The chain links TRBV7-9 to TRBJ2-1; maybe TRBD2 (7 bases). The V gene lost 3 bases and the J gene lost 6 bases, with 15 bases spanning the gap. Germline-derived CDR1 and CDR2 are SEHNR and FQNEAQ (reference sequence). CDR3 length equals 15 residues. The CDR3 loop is CASSFGRGRSNEQFF. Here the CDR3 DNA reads TGTGCCAGCAGCTTTGGGCGGGGGCGATCCAATGAGCAGTTCTTC.

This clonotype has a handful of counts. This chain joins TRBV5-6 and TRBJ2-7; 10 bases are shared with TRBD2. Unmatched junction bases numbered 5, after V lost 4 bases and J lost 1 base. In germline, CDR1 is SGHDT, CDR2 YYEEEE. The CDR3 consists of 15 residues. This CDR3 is CASSAGTSASYEQYF. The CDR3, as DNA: TGTGCCAGCAGCGCCGGGACTAGCGCTTCCTACGAGCAGTACTTC. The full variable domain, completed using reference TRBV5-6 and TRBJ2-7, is DAGVTQSPTHLIKTRGQQVTLRCSPKSGHDTVSWYQQALGQGPQFIFQYYEEEERQRGNFPDRFSGHQFPNYSSELNVNALLLGDSALYLCASSAGTSASYEQYFGPGTRLTVT.

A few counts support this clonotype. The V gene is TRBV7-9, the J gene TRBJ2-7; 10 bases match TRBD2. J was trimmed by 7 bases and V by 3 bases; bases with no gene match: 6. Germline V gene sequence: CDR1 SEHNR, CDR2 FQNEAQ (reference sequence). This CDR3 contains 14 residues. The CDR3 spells CASSLASGSREQYF. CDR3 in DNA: TGTGCCAGCAGCTTGGCTAGCGGGAGTCGGGAGCAGTACTTC.

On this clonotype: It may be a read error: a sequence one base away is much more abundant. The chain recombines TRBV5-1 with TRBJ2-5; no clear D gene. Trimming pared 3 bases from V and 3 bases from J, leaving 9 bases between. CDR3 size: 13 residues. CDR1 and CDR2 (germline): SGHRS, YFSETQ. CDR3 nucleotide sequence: TGCGCCAGCAGCTCCGGTCCAGAAGAGACCCAGTACTTC. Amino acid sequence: CASSSGPEETQYF.

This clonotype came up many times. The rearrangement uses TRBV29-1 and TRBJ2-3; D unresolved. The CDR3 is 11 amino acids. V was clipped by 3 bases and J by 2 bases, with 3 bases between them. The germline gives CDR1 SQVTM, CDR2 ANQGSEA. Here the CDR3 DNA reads TGCAGCGTTGAGTTCACAGATACGCAGTATTTT. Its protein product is CSVEFTDTQYF.